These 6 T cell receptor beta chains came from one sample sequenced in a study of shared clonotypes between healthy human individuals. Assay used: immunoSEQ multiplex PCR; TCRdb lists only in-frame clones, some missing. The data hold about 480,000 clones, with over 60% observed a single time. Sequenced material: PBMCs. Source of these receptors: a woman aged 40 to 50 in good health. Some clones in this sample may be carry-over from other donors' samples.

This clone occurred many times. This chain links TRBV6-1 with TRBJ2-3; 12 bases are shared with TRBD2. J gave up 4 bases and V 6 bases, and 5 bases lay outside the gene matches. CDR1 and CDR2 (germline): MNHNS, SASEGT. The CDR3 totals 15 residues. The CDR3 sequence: CASSPTSGSPDTQYF. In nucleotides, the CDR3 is TGTGCCAGCAGCCCGACTAGCGGGAGTCCAGATACGCAGTATTTT.

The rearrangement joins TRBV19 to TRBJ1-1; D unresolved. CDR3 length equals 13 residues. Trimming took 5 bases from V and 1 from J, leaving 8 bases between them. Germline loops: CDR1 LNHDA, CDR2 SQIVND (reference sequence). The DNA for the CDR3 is TGTGCCAGTAGTTGGGCGGGGAACACTGAAGCTTTCTTT. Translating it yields CASSWAGNTEAFF.

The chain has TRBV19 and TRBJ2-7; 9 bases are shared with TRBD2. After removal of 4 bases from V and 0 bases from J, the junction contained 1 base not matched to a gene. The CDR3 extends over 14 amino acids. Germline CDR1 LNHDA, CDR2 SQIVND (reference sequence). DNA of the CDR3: TGTGCCAGTAGTAGGCGGGAGGGCTCCTACGAGCAGTACTTC. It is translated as CASSRREGSYEQYF.

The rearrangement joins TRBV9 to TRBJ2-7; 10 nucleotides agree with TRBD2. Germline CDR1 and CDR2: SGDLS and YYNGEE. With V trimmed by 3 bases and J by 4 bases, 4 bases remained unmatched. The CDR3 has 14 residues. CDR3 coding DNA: TGTGCCAGCAGCGCCGGACTAGCGGAATACGAGCAGTACTTC. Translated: CASSAGLAEYEQYF.

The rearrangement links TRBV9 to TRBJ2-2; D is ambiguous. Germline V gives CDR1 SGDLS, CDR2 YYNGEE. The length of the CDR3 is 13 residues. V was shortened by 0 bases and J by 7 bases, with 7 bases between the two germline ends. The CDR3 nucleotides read TGTGCCAGCAGCGTAGTAGCTGGCGGGGAGCTGTTTTTT. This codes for CASSVVAGGELFF.

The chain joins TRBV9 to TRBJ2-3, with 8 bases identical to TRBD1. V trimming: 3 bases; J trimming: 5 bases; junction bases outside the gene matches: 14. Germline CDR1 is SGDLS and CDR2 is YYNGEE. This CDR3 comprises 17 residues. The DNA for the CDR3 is TGTGCCAGCAGCGCGAGAAAGGACAGGGACTTGGGAGATACGCAGTATTTT. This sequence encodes CASSARKDRDLGDTQYF.